This entry lists 27 T cell receptor beta chains sequenced from one sample in a study of blood T cells in healthy people across ages. Through a sample-barcoded 5' primer and a J-beta primer mix, a second PCR was run for 7 to 11 cycles. TCRdb passed the 5' RACE reads through MiXCR, listing each CDR3 protein once. The sample has approximately 850,000 distinct CDR3 sequences; roughly 50% are singletons. Sequencing used blood. The origin of the receptors is a young man in good health.

This chain uses TRBV21-1 with TRBJ2-7; the table's D call, TRBD2, has no DNA check behind it. The DNA end is more similar to TRBJ2-5, so the J call may be wrong. TRBV21-1 is deemed a pseudogene. CDR3 length: 19 residues. The CDR3 DNA is TGTGCCAGCAGCCCGCACAGGCCCGTTTTGGTCGGCGGGAGTGAGACCCAGTACTTC. The encoded protein is CASSPHRPVLVGGSETQYF.

CDR3 bases: TGTGCCAGCAGCTTGGCTAGCGGGAACAGGGACATTCAGTACTTC. Its protein product is CASSLASGNRDIQYF. The chain carries TRBV7-2 and TRBJ2-4, with 9 bases fitting TRBD2. CDR1 is SGHTA and CDR2 is FQGNSA in the germline V gene. CDR3 length: 15 residues. Germline trimming cut 3 bases from V and 8 bases from J; bases unmatched to any gene: 8.

Here the CDR3 reads CSASEGGSTDTQYF. In nucleotides, the CDR3 is TGCAGTGCTTCAGAAGGGGGTAGCACAGATACGCAGTATTTT. V is TRBV20-1 and J is TRBJ2-3; TRBD1 is a possible D gene (6 bases). This CDR3 has 14 amino acids. V lost 5 bases to trimming and J lost 0 bases, with 12 bases between them. CDR1 DFQATT and CDR2 SNEGSKA come from the germline V gene (reference sequence).

The V gene is TRBV7-2, the J gene TRBJ2-5, with a weak D call TRBD2 (6 bases). V lost 5 bases, J lost 3 bases, and 22 bases lay in between. Germline CDR1 is SGHTA and CDR2 is FQGNSA. CDR3 length: 17 amino acids. This CDR3 reads CASSVRRGAATKETQYF. DNA for the CDR3: TGTGCCAGCAGCGTTAGGAGGGGAGCAGCGACCAAAGAGACCCAGTACTTC.

The CDR3 sequence is CASSATSGWGHTF. CDR3 nucleotide sequence: TGTGCCAGCAGCGCTACGTCGGGCTGGGGACACACCTTC. The chain has TRBV11-2 and TRBJ1-2; maybe TRBD1 (5 bases). Trimming shortened V by 5 bases and J by 12 bases, and 19 bases separated the two germline ends. Germline V gives CDR1 SGHAT, CDR2 FQNNGV. The length of the CDR3 is 13 residues. Combining the CDR3 with reference TRBV11-2 and TRBJ1-2 gives the whole variable domain EAGVAQSPRYKIIEKRQSVAFWCNPISGHATLYWYQQILGQGPKLLIQFQNNGVVDDSQLPKDRFSAERLKGVDSTLKIQPAKLEDSAVYLCASSATSGWGHTFGSGTRLTVV.

The chain recombines TRBV12-3 or TRBV12-4 with TRBJ2-3, with 13 bases identical to TRBD2. V shed 4 bases, J shed 7 bases, and the junction held 8 bases outside the gene matches. CDR3 length equals 16 residues. This CDR3 reads CASSYRTSGSGNTQYF. CDR3 nucleotide sequence: TGTGCCAGCAGTTATAGGACTAGCGGGAGTGGGAATACGCAGTATTTT.

Of note for this clonotype: Relative to the germline gene, one junction end is altered; a read error may explain this. This sequence joins TRBV12-3 or TRBV12-4 and TRBJ2-3, with D possibly matching TRBD2 (6 bases). The CDR3 consists of 14 residues. The CDR3, as DNA: TGTGCCAGCAGTGTCAGAGTGGGAGGAGATATGCAGTATTTT. Encoded protein: CASSVRVGGDMQYF.

This clonotype was recorded only once. This sequence joins TRBV28 and TRBJ2-5, with TRBD1 matching 9 bases. TRBJ2-7 explains the end of the DNA better; the J call may be wrong. Germline V gives CDR1 MDHEN, CDR2 SYDVKM. The CDR3 has 12 residues. CDR3 residues: CASRQDRGEQYF. Written as DNA, the CDR3 is TGTGCCAGCAGGCAGGACAGGGGCGAGCAGTACTTC.

The chain links TRBV7-9 to TRBJ2-7; 7 bases match TRBD1. The CDR3 extends over 17 amino acids. J was trimmed by 0 bases and V by 2 bases; bases with no gene match: 10. CDR1 and CDR2 from the germline V gene are SEHNR and FQNEAQ (reference sequence). Here the CDR3 reads CASSLSRDSASSYEQYF. The CDR3 nucleotides are TGTGCCAGCAGCTTATCCCGGGACAGCGCTTCCTCCTACGAGCAGTACTTC. Full variable domain (rest looked up from reference TRBV7-9 and TRBJ2-7): DTGVSQNPRHKITKRGQNVTFRCDPISEHNRLYWYRQTLGQGPEFLTYFQNEAQLEKSRLLSDRFSAERPKGSFSTLEIQRTEQGDSAMYLCASSLSRDSASSYEQYFGPGTRLTVT.

This clonotype occurred a few times. The chain joins TRBV29-1 to TRBJ2-4, with 7 bases identical to TRBD2. Matching the DNA end better, TRBJ2-7 makes the J call doubtful. The CDR3 has 16 amino acids. Germline CDR1 reads SQVTM; CDR2 reads ANQGSEA. The chain's CDR3 is CSVEAKRGGSLDEQYF. The CDR3 DNA reads as TGCAGCGTTGAAGCGAAAAGGGGCGGGAGTTTGGACGAGCAGTACTTC.

This clonotype was picked up a small number of times. The V call is TRBV24-1, the J call TRBJ2-1; D might be TRBD1 (5 bases). V was cut by 9 bases and J by 5 bases, with 7 bases left in between. The CDR3 length is 11 residues. Germline assignment: CDR1 KGHDR and CDR2 SFDVKD. The CDR3 loop reads CATVGDNEQFF. Here the CDR3 DNA reads TGTGCCACCGTAGGGGACAATGAGCAGTTCTTC.

The chain couples TRBV6-2 or TRBV6-3 to TRBJ1-5; possible D gene TRBD1, 6 bases. The ends were cut back, 7 bases at V and 9 bases at J, with 22 bases in the middle. This CDR3 is built from 15 residues. The germline V gene has CDR1 MNHEY and CDR2 SVGEGT. CDR3 region: CASNPAGHATRPQHF. For the CDR3, the DNA is TGTGCCAGCAACCCCGCGGGACACGCGACGCGGCCCCAGCATTTT.

The chain joins TRBV6-5 to TRBJ2-1; D is unresolved. The DNA end lines up better with TRBJ2-7; the J call may be wrong. The CDR3 sequence is 15 residues long. Per germline, CDR1 MNHEY and CDR2 SVGAGI. The DNA of the CDR3 is TGTGCCAGCAGTTACCGAGAGAGCTCCTACAATGAGCAGTACTTC. Translation: CASSYRESSYNEQYF.

This clonotype occurred a few times. The chain combines TRBV29-1 with TRBJ2-1, with D uncertain. The length of the CDR3 is 11 residues. V was cut by 3 bases and J by 6 bases, with 6 bases left in between. Per germline, CDR1 SQVTM and CDR2 ANQGSEA. This CDR3 is CSVESRNEQFF. The CDR3 region has the DNA TGCAGCGTTGAGTCACGCAATGAGCAGTTCTTC.

This clonotype was observed a handful of times. V and J are TRBV6-2 or TRBV6-3 and TRBJ2-7; 10 bases line up with TRBD1. The CDR3 is 15 residues long. The trim removed 7 bases at V and 4 bases at J, leaving 10 bases unmatched. Germline V gene sequence: CDR1 MNHEY, CDR2 SVGEGT. The CDR3 here is CASISRQGALYEQYF. The CDR3 DNA is TGTGCCAGCATCTCTCGACAGGGGGCTTTATACGAGCAGTACTTC.

The gene calls are TRBV27 and TRBJ2-1; possible D gene TRBD2, 5 bases. Trimming removed 5 bases at V and 7 bases at J, with 15 bases between. Germline CDR1 reads MNHEY; CDR2 reads SMNVEV (reference sequence). The CDR3 runs 14 residues. The DNA for the CDR3 is TGTGCCAGCAGTCCCTACTGGACTGTAAATGAGCAGTTCTTC. It specifies CASSPYWTVNEQFF.

The sample holds one count of this clonotype. In DNA, the CDR3 is TGTGCCAGCAGTATTACAGGGCCCGGAAACTATGGCTACACCTTC. Protein product: CASSITGPGNYGYTF. The chain uses TRBV27 and TRBJ1-2; D is possibly TRBD1 (6 bases). Germline CDR1 MNHEY, CDR2 SMNVEV (reference sequence). The CDR3 is 15 residues long. Trimming shortened V by 5 bases and J by 2 bases, and 15 bases separated the two germline ends.

The gene calls are TRBV12-3 or TRBV12-4 and TRBJ2-5; D is unresolved. The J call may be mistaken, given a closer DNA end match to TRBJ2-7. This CDR3 contains 13 residues. In DNA, the CDR3 is TGTGCCAGCAGTTTAGTCCCCGGGTACGAGCAGTACTTC. Protein: CASSLVPGYEQYF.

The chain links TRBV20-1 to TRBJ1-5, with D hard to call. Germline V gene data show CDR1 as DFQATT and CDR2 as SNEGSKA (reference sequence). The V end was cut by 3 bases, the J end by 2 bases, with 8 bases between. The CDR3 sequence is 13 residues long. The CDR3 region has the DNA TGCAGTGCTAGGGAACATGGCAATCAGCCCCAGCATTTT. Translated: CSAREHGNQPQHF.

Here the CDR3 DNA reads TGTGCCAGCTCGCCAACAGGGGACTCGGGCTACACCTTC. Amino acid sequence: CASSPTGDSGYTF. The chain is built from TRBV18 and TRBJ1-2, with 7 bases lining up with TRBD1. CDR3 length equals 13 residues. In germline, CDR1 is KGHSH, CDR2 LQKENI. V lost 6 bases and J lost 8; bases outside the gene matches: 9.

Sample share makes this clonotype medium-sized. The chain employs TRBV4-2 and TRBJ2-1; 10 bases map to TRBD2. The CDR3 loop spans 15 amino acids. Germline CDR1 LGHNA, CDR2 YNFKEQ. Trimming cost V 1 base and J 8 bases; bases outside gene matches: 5. The CDR3 is CASSQGLAGADEQFF. The DNA of the CDR3 is TGTGCCAGCAGCCAAGGTCTAGCGGGGGCGGATGAGCAGTTCTTC.

As regards this clonotype: Its ends do not fully match the called genes, so a read error is possible. The V and J genes are TRBV4-2 and TRBJ2-6; D is uncertain. The CDR3 is made up of 16 amino acids. CDR1 and CDR2 from the germline V gene are LGHNA and YNFKEQ. The CDR3: CASSLRTLAGANVLTF. In nucleotides, the CDR3 is TGTGCCAGTAGCCTACGCACACTGGCGGGGGCCAACGTCCTGACTTTC.

In its sample, this clonotype was seen a few times. The V gene is TRBV7-2, the J gene TRBJ2-7, with 8 bases identical to TRBD1. Germline trimming cut 4 bases from V and 6 bases from J; bases unmatched to any gene: 8. The germline gives CDR1 SGHTA, CDR2 FQGNSA. The CDR3 runs to 14 residues. The CDR3 here is CASSSQGGTGEQYF. The CDR3 nucleotides read TGTGCCAGCAGCTCACAGGGGGGAACCGGCGAGCAGTACTTC.

This clonotype was counted only a few times. The rearrangement joins TRBV10-3 to TRBJ2-7; D gene unclear. The CDR3 consists of 15 residues. The V gene lost 3 bases and the J gene lost 6 bases, with 18 bases spanning the gap. In germline, CDR1 is ENHRY, CDR2 SYGVKD. CDR3 DNA: TGTGCCATCAGTGATCAGATTCTGGACCCGGTCGAGCAGTACTTC. Its translation: CAISDQILDPVEQYF.

V gene TRBV7-9 combines with J gene TRBJ1-1; a weak D match, TRBD1 (5 bases). V lost 6 bases and J lost 5, with 22 bases in between. The germline V gene has CDR1 SEHNR and CDR2 FQNEAQ (reference sequence). The CDR3 length is 16 residues. CDR3 DNA sequence: TGTGCCAGCAGTCCCCCGGCTGGGACGGTAGAGACTGAAGCTTTCTTT. This encodes CASSPPAGTVETEAFF.

The table lists this clonotype with a few counts. The V and J genes are TRBV28 and TRBJ2-7; D may match TRBD1 or TRBD2 (5 bases each). The germline gives CDR1 MDHEN, CDR2 SYDVKM. Trimming shortened V by 6 bases and J by 12 bases, and 18 bases separated the two germline ends. This CDR3 region has 12 residues. The CDR3 sequence: CASSRDQTPGYF. DNA of the CDR3: TGTGCCAGCAGCCGGGACCAAACACCGGGGTACTTC.

Regarding this clonotype: This could be a read error, since a much larger clone is one nucleotide away. The rearrangement uses TRBV29-1 and TRBJ2-1, with D perhaps matching TRBD2 (5 bases). The DNA end is a closer match to TRBJ2-7, so the J assignment may be wrong. CDR1 and CDR2 from the germline V gene are SQVTM and ANQGSEA. The CDR3 contains 13 residues. CDR3: CSVEPSLYNEQYF. CDR3 DNA: TGCAGCGTTGAGCCTAGCCTATACAATGAGCAGTACTTC.